This T cell receptor beta chain derives from a study of OX40 agonist ivuxolimab in advanced cancers. Study details: Clinicians treated patients with ivuxolimab, an agonistic anti-OX40 (CD134) antibody.

Prior autoimmune disease or systemic immunosuppression barred patients. Note on this clone: Its specificity is not known.

The study, taken as a whole, reports: Antigen targets of the expanded peripheral T cells went undetermined. Within 6 weeks, CD4+ and CD8+ blood T cells expanded clonally at 0.1 to 3.0 mg/kg.

Losses at the gene ends were 3 bases for V and 14 bases for J; bases not matched to a gene: 5. Germline CDR1 is WNHNN and CDR2 is SYGVQD (reference sequence). The CDR3 has 12 residues. The assay was immunoSEQ multiplex PCR, and TCRdb's table has in-frame clones only and misses some. The sample has tens of thousands of clones, about 88% seen once; the top ten hold 15% to 20%. The rearrangement links TRBV10-1 to TRBJ2-1; TRBD1 matches at 9 bases. The source was CD4+ or CD8+ T cells sorted from blood, collected in a trial of the OX40 agonist ivuxolimab. This receptor was taken from an adult with an advanced solid tumor such as melanoma, head and neck, liver or kidney cancer. The CDR3 here is CASSDWGTGKFF. In nucleotides, the CDR3 is TGCGCCAGCAGTGATTGGGGGACAGGGAAGTTCTTC.